The next 21 T cell receptor beta chains were all read from a single sample in a study of cytomegalovirus exposure and HLA in healthy donors. A multiplex PCR was run with 60 Vbeta primers and 13 Jbeta primers. Produced via immunoSEQ multiplex PCR; TCRdb's table is partial and in-frame only. The sample lists some 150,000 clones, roughly 80% occurring once. Sequenced material: PBMCs. These receptors originate from a man between 45 and 60 years old in good health and CMV-seropositive.

This sequence joins TRBV2 and TRBJ2-3; possibly TRBD1 for D (6 bases). The CDR3 totals 13 residues. Trimming shortened V by 7 bases and J by 4 bases, and 12 bases separated the two germline ends. Germline CDR1 and CDR2: SNHLY and FYNNEI. DNA of the CDR3: TGTGCCAGCAATTGGGGGCTCTCAGATACGCAGTATTTT. As protein: CASNWGLSDTQYF.

V and J are TRBV4-1 and TRBJ2-7; unclear D gene. This CDR3 contains 14 residues. Germline V CDR1 and CDR2: MGHRA, YSYEKL. Trimming removed 1 base from V and 0 bases from J, with 7 bases in between. The CDR3 DNA reads TGCGCCAGCAGCCAAGGGTCTAGCTCCTACGAGCAGTACTTC. This encodes CASSQGSSSYEQYF.

This clone was picked up one time. This sequence joins TRBV30 and TRBJ2-3; no reliable D call. The CDR3 loop spans 12 amino acids. Trimming stripped 2 bases from V and 5 bases from J, with 8 bases between. Germline lookup yields CDR1 GTSNPN and CDR2 SVGIG (reference sequence). The CDR3 spells CAWSRVGDTQYF. The CDR3 region has the DNA TGTGCCTGGAGTCGGGTAGGAGATACGCAGTATTTT.

V usage is TRBV10-3 and J usage is TRBJ2-3; possibly TRBD2 for D (6 bases). The CDR3 contains 10 residues. Between the trimmed V and J ends, which lost 9 bases and 5 bases, there was a span of 6 bases. Germline assignment: CDR1 ENHRY and CDR2 SYGVKD. The CDR3 DNA sequence: TGTGCCATAGCGGGAGATACGCAGTATTTT. Translation: CAIAGDTQYF.

The chain recombines TRBV15 with TRBJ2-6; D might be TRBD1 (5 bases). From germline, CDR1 is LNHNV and CDR2 YYDKDF (reference sequence). V gave up 3 bases and J gave up 4 bases, with 10 bases separating them. This CDR3 comprises 15 residues. The DNA of the CDR3 is TGTGCCACCAGCAGCACAGGTGCGGGGGCCAACGTCCTGACTTTC. As protein: CATSSTGAGANVLTF.

This chain uses TRBV28 with TRBJ2-1, with 11 bases identical to TRBD2. The CDR3 sequence is 14 residues long. The germline CDR1 and CDR2 sequences are MDHEN and SYDVKM. Trimming removed 5 bases from V and 5 bases from J; junction bases left unmatched: 2. CDR3 loop: CASSLLAGDNEQFF. DNA of the CDR3: TGTGCCAGCAGTCTACTAGCGGGAGACAATGAGCAGTTCTTC. Full variable domain (rest looked up from reference TRBV28 and TRBJ2-1): DVKVTQSSRYLVKRTGEKVFLECVQDMDHENMFWYRQDPGLGLRLIYFSYDVKMKEKGDIPEGYSVSREKKERFSLILESASTNQTSMYLCASSLLAGDNEQFFGPGTRLTVL.

The count of this clone is one. The J gene is TRBJ2-5, the V gene TRBV10-3, with 10 positions matching TRBD2. The V and J ends lost 2 bases and 5 bases, in that order; junction bases with no gene match: 8. CDR1 is ENHRY and CDR2 is SYGVKD in the germline V gene. The CDR3 sequence is 16 residues long. CDR3 sequence reads: CAISEPIGTSVETQYF. The CDR3 region has the DNA TGTGCCATCAGTGAGCCGATTGGGACTAGCGTGGAGACCCAGTACTTC.

This sequence joins TRBV4-3 and TRBJ2-3, with D perhaps TRBD2 (6 bases). The CDR3 sequence is 17 residues long. CDR1 LGHNA and CDR2 YSLEER come from the germline V gene. V was trimmed by 0 bases and J by 1 base, leaving 14 bases between them. In nucleotides, the CDR3 is TGCGCCAGCAGCCAAGATCTGGAGGGGTCTGGCACAGATACGCAGTATTTT. As protein: CASSQDLEGSGTDTQYF.

The chain combines TRBV15 with TRBJ2-7, with unresolved D. CDR1 LNHNV and CDR2 YYDKDF come from the germline V gene (reference sequence). Trimming shortened V by 1 base and J by 0 bases, and 4 bases separated the two germline ends. The CDR3 extends over 13 amino acids. The CDR3 is CATSRGVSYEQYF. DNA for the CDR3: TGTGCCACCAGCAGAGGCGTCTCCTACGAGCAGTACTTC.

This clone was observed a few times. The rearrangement links TRBV7-2 to TRBJ2-7; tentative D call: TRBD2 (5 bases). Germline-derived CDR1 and CDR2 are SGHTA and FQGNSA. The CDR3 runs to 13 residues. Trimming stripped 10 bases from V and 2 bases from J, with 15 bases between. Written as DNA, the CDR3 is TGTGCCACCAGTGAGGACTTAGCCTACGAGCAGTACTTC. Encoded protein: CATSEDLAYEQYF.

This clone was picked up one time. This sequence joins TRBV6-5 and TRBJ1-4; TRBD1 agrees at 9 bases. Trimming at V came to 5 bases and at J to 10 bases, leaving 8 bases not matched to a gene. Germline CDR1 and CDR2: MNHEY and SVGAGI. This CDR3 spans 14 amino acids. The CDR3 sequence: CASSKRDRVGKLFF. The CDR3 region has the DNA TGTGCCAGCAGTAAACGGGACAGGGTTGGAAAACTGTTTTTT.

CDR3 loop: CASSPEGQIHEQFF. The CDR3 DNA is TGTGCCAGCAGCCCTGAGGGCCAGATTCATGAGCAGTTCTTC. The chain has TRBV5-5 and TRBJ2-1; D possibly corresponds to TRBD2 (5 bases). V lost 4 bases and J 8 bases, leaving 16 bases between the germline ends. Germline values: CDR1 SGHKS, CDR2 YYEKEE (reference sequence). The CDR3 runs to 14 residues.

The chain has TRBV2 and TRBJ2-1, with 7 bases aligning to TRBD2. The length of the CDR3 is 15 residues. Germline assignment: CDR1 SNHLY and CDR2 FYNNEI. V was clipped by 2 bases and J by 4 bases; unmatched bases: 5. CDR3 in DNA: TGTGCCAGCAGTGAATACGGGAGGAGGTACAATGAGCAGTTCTTC. Translation: CASSEYGRRYNEQFF.

This chain links TRBV5-1 with TRBJ2-1; 7 nucleotides line up with TRBD1. CDR3 length: 14 amino acids. The germline V gene has CDR1 SGHRS and CDR2 YFSETQ. J was trimmed by 8 bases and V by 1 base; bases with no gene match: 6. The CDR3 here is CASSLRQGADEQFF. CDR3 nucleotide sequence: TGCGCCAGCAGCTTGCGACAGGGAGCGGATGAGCAGTTCTTC.

The chain carries TRBV25-1 and TRBJ1-4, with 7 nucleotides matching TRBD1. CDR3 length equals 15 residues. With 6 bases clipped from V and 0 bases from J, the junction kept 4 bases outside the gene matches. CDR1 is MGHDK and CDR2 is SYGVNS in the germline V gene. The chain's CDR3 is CASRGQAATNEKLFF. The CDR3 DNA reads as TGTGCCAGCAGAGGACAGGCGGCAACTAATGAAAAACTGTTTTTT.

J is TRBJ1-1 and V is TRBV5-1; 10 positions agree with TRBD1. V lost 5 bases to trimming and J lost 4 bases; unmatched junction nucleotides: 2. This CDR3 region has 13 residues. Germline CDR1 reads SGHRS; CDR2 reads YFSETQ. The CDR3 region is CASRGQGSTEAFF. CDR3 DNA sequence: TGCGCCAGCAGGGGACAGGGGAGCACTGAAGCTTTCTTT.

The chain is built from TRBV18 and TRBJ1-2; 9 positions match TRBD1. Germline V gene sequence: CDR1 KGHSH, CDR2 LQKENI. Trimming took 2 bases from V and 1 from J; bases not matched to a gene: 2. The CDR3 is 15 amino acids. The CDR3 reads CASSPGQGRNYGYTF. CDR3 nucleotide sequence: TGTGCCAGCTCACCAGGACAGGGGCGTAACTATGGCTACACCTTC.

V usage is TRBV5-6 and J usage is TRBJ2-7; 8 bases match TRBD2. The CDR3 sequence is 15 residues long. V shed 0 bases, J shed 7 bases, and the junction held 9 bases outside the gene matches. Germline values: CDR1 SGHDT, CDR2 YYEEEE. The CDR3 coding sequence is TGTGCCAGCAGCTTGGATCCAGCGGGAGTCCGGGAGCAGTACTTC. This gives the protein CASSLDPAGVREQYF.

This sequence joins TRBV7-3 and TRBJ2-5, with 12 bases fitting TRBD1. The germline CDR1 and CDR2 sequences are SGHTA and FQGTGA. V trimming: 5 bases; J trimming: 5 bases; junction bases outside the gene matches: 9. The CDR3 has 16 residues. CDR3 bases: TGTGCCAGCAGCGTCCCGGGGACAGGGGGCCGGGAGACCCAGTACTTC. It yields the protein CASSVPGTGGRETQYF.

The gene calls are TRBV7-2 and TRBJ2-1; D is undetermined. The germline gives CDR1 SGHTA, CDR2 FQGNSA. Trimming cost V 3 bases and J 6 bases, with 12 bases left between them. The CDR3 is made up of 14 amino acids. Written as DNA, the CDR3 is TGTGCCAGCAGCTTCCCTATTTTAACCAATGAGCAGTTCTTC. It is translated as CASSFPILTNEQFF.

This sequence joins TRBV28 and TRBJ2-3, with 7 bases fitting TRBD2. Losses at the gene ends were 5 bases for V and 3 bases for J; bases not matched to a gene: 14. Germline lookup yields CDR1 MDHEN and CDR2 SYDVKM. The CDR3 covers 17 residues. The CDR3 sequence: CASSPLRVREGTDTQYF. CDR3 DNA: TGTGCCAGCAGTCCGCTTAGGGTCAGGGAGGGAACAGATACGCAGTATTTT.